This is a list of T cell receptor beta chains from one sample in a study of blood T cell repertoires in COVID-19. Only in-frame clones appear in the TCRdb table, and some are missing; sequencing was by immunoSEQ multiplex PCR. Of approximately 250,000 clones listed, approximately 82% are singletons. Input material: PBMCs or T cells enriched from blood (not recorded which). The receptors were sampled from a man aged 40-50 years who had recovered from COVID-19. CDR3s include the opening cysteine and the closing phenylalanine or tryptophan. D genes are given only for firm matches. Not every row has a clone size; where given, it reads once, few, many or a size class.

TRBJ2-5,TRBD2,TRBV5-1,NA,TGCGCCAGGGGGGGAATAGCGGGATGGAAGACCCAGTACTTC,CARGGIAGWKTQYF
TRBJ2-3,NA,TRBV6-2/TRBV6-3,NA,TGTGCCAGCAGTCGATCGACAGGCACAGATACGCAGTATTTT,CASSRSTGTDTQYF
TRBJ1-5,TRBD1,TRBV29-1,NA,TGCAGCGTTGAAGAGGGGACAGGGAGCAATCAGCCCCAGCATTTT,CSVEEGTGSNQPQHF
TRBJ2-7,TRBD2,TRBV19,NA,TGTGCCAGTAGTTCCCAAGCGGGAGTGTTCTACGAGCAGTACTTC,CASSSQAGVFYEQYF
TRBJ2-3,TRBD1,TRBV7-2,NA,TGTGCCAGCAGCTTAGGGCAGGGGGCAGATACGCAGTATTTT,CASSLGQGADTQYF
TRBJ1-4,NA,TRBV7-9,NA,TGTGCCAGCAGCTTAAGCCGGGATAATGAAAAACTGTTTTTT,CASSLSRDNEKLFF
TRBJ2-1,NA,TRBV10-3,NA,TGTGCCATCAGCGACCCATCCAGGGGCACCTCCTACAATGAGCAGTTCTTC,CAISDPSRGTSYNEQFF
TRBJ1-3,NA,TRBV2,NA,TGTGCCAGCAGTGAAACTTACACCATATATTTT,CASSETYTIYF
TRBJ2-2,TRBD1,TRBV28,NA,TGTGCCAGCAGCTCCCCGGGACAGGGGAGGCGGGAGCTGTTTTTT,CASSSPGQGRRELFF
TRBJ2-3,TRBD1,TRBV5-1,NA,TGCGCCAGCAGCCCGGACAGGCCCGGAGATACGCAGTATTTT,CASSPDRPGDTQYF
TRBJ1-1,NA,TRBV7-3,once,TGTGCCAGCAGCTTGGACAGTAATATGAACACTGAAGCTTTCTTT,CASSLDSNMNTEAFF
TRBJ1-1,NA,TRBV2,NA,TGTGCCAGCAGTGGTTCGGGAAGCCTTGAAGCTTTCTTT,CASSGSGSLEAFF
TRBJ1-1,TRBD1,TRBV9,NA,TGTGCCAGCAGCGCCACCGGACAGGTTCGGACTGAAGCTTTCTTT,CASSATGQVRTEAFF
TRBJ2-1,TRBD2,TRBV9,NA,TGTGCCAGCAGTGTGACTAGCGGTAGCTACAATGAGCAGTTCTTC,CASSVTSGSYNEQFF
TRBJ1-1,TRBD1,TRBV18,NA,TGTGCCAGCTCGTATAGACAGGGGACGAACACTGAAGCTTTCTTT,CASSYRQGTNTEAFF
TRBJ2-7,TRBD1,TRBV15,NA,TGTGCCACCAGCAGACTTGGACAGGGTCTATCCTACGAGCAGTACTTC,CATSRLGQGLSYEQYF
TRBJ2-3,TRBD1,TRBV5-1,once,TGCGCCAGCAGCCCGGGACAGTCTGTCACAGATACGCAGTATTTT,CASSPGQSVTDTQYF
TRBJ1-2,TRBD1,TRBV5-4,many,TGTGCCAGCAGCGGCGGACAGGAGGCGTATGGCTACACCTTC,CASSGGQEAYGYTF
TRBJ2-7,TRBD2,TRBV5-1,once,TGCGCCAGCAGCTTGGCGGGGGGACCCTACGAGCAGTACTTC,CASSLAGGPYEQYF
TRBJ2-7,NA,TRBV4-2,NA,TGTGCCAGCAGCCAAGATCTCCCCACTAGCACAGGCTCCTACGAGCAGTACTTC,CASSQDLPTSTGSYEQYF
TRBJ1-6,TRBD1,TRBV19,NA,TGTGCCAGTACCGGACAGGGGCAAGCTTCACCCCTCCACTTT,CASTGQGQASPLHF
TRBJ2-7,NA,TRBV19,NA,TGTGCCAGTAGTAGCACTAGCTACAGCTACGAGCAGTACTTC,CASSSTSYSYEQYF
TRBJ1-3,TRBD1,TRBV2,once,TGTGCCAGCAGTGCCGGACAGGCGGGCGCAAACACCATATATTTT,CASSAGQAGANTIYF
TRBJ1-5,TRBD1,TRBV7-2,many,TGTGCCAGCAGCGGGACAGGGGGCGGCAATCAGCCCCAGCATTTT,CASSGTGGGNQPQHF
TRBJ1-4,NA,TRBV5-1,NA,TGCGCCAGCAGCTTCGACGGGGAAAAACTGTTTTTT,CASSFDGEKLFF
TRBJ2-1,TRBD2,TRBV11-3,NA,TGTGCCAGCAGCTTAAGCGGGAGGGCCGGTAATGAGCAGTTCTTC,CASSLSGRAGNEQFF
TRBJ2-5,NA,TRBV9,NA,TGTGCCAGCAGCGTAGAGTCTGACTACATAGTGACCCAGTACTTC,CASSVESDYIVTQYF